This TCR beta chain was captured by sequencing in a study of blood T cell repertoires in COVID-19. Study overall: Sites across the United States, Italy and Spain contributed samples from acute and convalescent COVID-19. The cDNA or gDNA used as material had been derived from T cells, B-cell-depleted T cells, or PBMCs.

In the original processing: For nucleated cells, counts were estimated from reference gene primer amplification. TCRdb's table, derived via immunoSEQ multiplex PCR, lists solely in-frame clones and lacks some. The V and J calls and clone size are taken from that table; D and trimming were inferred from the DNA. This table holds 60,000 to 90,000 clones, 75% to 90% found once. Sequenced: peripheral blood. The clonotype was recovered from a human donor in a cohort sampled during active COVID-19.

CDR3 nucleotides: TGTGCCAGTAGTGCCGACAGGGAGAGGGAGCAGTTCTTC. Protein product: CASSADREREQFF. This chain joins TRBV19 and TRBJ2-1; 7 nucleotides match TRBD1. The germline gives CDR1 LNHDA, CDR2 SQIVND (reference sequence). Trimming cost V 5 bases and J 10 bases; bases outside gene matches: 8. CDR3 size: 13 residues.